Each of the 20 T cell receptor beta chains below was sequenced from the same sample in a study of cytomegalovirus exposure and HLA in healthy donors. PCR used 60 Vbeta primers and 13 Jbeta primers. Here immunoSEQ multiplex PCR was the method, and the copy in TCRdb shows in-frame clones only, minus some. The sample consists of under 150,000 clones, about two thirds of them appearing once. Source material: PBMCs. The receptors were sampled from a human donor in good health.

The chain uses TRBV4-3 and TRBJ2-1; TRBD2 agrees at 9 bases. CDR3 length equals 16 residues. V lost 0 bases to trimming and J lost 7 bases; unmatched junction nucleotides: 7. Germline V gene lookup returns CDR1 LGHNA and CDR2 YSLEER. The chain's CDR3 is CASSQEWRGGMNEQFF. The CDR3 DNA follows: TGCGCCAGCAGCCAAGAATGGCGGGGGGGCATGAATGAGCAGTTCTTC.

V gene TRBV6-5 combines with J gene TRBJ1-6; maybe TRBD1 (6 bases). V shed 6 bases and J shed 5 bases, with 14 bases lying between them. Germline V lookup: CDR1 MNHEY, CDR2 SVGAGI. The CDR3 is 15 residues long. CDR3 region: CASSPAGGDNSPLHF. The CDR3 region has the DNA TGTGCCAGCAGCCCCGCGGGGGGCGATAATTCACCCCTCCACTTT.

In regard to this clone: A junction end diverges from the germline sequence, so it may reflect a read error. V gene TRBV28 combines with J gene TRBJ2-7, with TRBD2 matching 8 bases. Germline assignment: CDR1 MDHEN and CDR2 SYDVKM. The CDR3 is 15 residues long. For the CDR3, the DNA is TGTGCCACCAGTGGCCCAGCGGGAGCAGCCTACGAGCAGTACTTC. It encodes CATSGPAGAAYEQYF.

The chain is built from TRBV6-5 and TRBJ2-2; D gene uncertain. Germline CDR1 reads MNHEY; CDR2 reads SVGAGI. The CDR3 contains 14 residues. V shed 4 bases and J shed 7 bases, with 13 bases lying between them. The CDR3 DNA is TGTGCCAGCAGTTTCCCAGGAACCGACGGGGAGCTGTTTTTT. Translation gives CASSFPGTDGELFF.

CDR3 DNA: TGTGCCAGCAGCCCCCTTCTGGGGACTAGCGGGACCTCCTACAATGAGCAGTTCTTC. This encodes CASSPLLGTSGTSYNEQFF. This sequence joins TRBV14 and TRBJ2-1; 13 positions match TRBD2. Germline CDR1 and CDR2: SGHDN and FVKESK. V lost 4 bases to trimming and J lost 0 bases; unmatched junction nucleotides: 9. The CDR3 spans 19 residues.

The chain couples TRBV7-9 to TRBJ2-1; 9 bases align to TRBD1. With V trimmed by 1 base and J by 10 bases, 2 bases remained unmatched. CDR3 length: 13 amino acids. Looked up from germline, CDR1 is SEHNR and CDR2 is FQNEAQ (reference sequence). CDR3 nucleotide sequence: TGTGCCAGCAGCTTAGTAACAGGGGGCGAGCAGTTCTTC. This gives the protein CASSLVTGGEQFF.

The CDR3 DNA follows: TGTGCCAGCAGCTTACGGGGGGGCTCCTACAATGAGCAGTTCTTC. Its translation is CASSLRGGSYNEQFF. The rearrangement links TRBV2 to TRBJ2-1; 8 nucleotides agree with TRBD2. Germline V gene sequence: CDR1 SNHLY, CDR2 FYNNEI. After removal of 6 bases from V and 0 bases from J, the junction contained 4 bases not matched to a gene. The CDR3 covers 15 residues.

The V gene is TRBV7-2, the J gene TRBJ2-1; 7 nucleotides match TRBD2. This CDR3 spans 14 amino acids. CDR1 and CDR2 from the germline V gene are SGHTA and FQGNSA. V shed 2 bases and J 4 bases; nucleotides not matched to a gene: 2. CDR3 in amino acids: CASSLRREYNEQFF. The CDR3 bases are TGTGCCAGCAGCTTAAGGCGGGAGTACAATGAGCAGTTCTTC.

The rearrangement links TRBV9 to TRBJ2-5; D not resolved. The CDR3 spans 13 residues. Trimming cost V 2 bases and J 5 bases, with 10 bases left between them. From germline, CDR1 is SGDLS and CDR2 YYNGEE. The CDR3 DNA is TGTGCCAGCAGCGTGGGCTCTTGGGAGACCCAGTACTTC. Translated, it gives CASSVGSWETQYF.

This sequence joins TRBV30 and TRBJ1-5; maybe TRBD1 (5 bases). V was clipped by 3 bases and J by 5 bases, with 11 bases between them. The germline V gene encodes CDR1 GTSNPN and CDR2 SVGIG (reference sequence). This CDR3 comprises 13 residues. CDR3 amino acids: CAWRGRVDQPQHF. The CDR3 nucleotides are TGTGCCTGGAGAGGCAGGGTAGATCAGCCCCAGCATTTT.

The J gene is TRBJ2-7, the V gene TRBV7-9; D possibly corresponds to TRBD1 (6 bases). Germline CDR1 and CDR2: SEHNR and FQNEAQ (reference sequence). The CDR3 runs 15 residues. Trimming stripped 4 bases from V and 3 bases from J, with 16 bases between. In DNA form, the CDR3 reads TGTGCCAGCAGCTCCACAGGGCGCCTCAGCTACGAGCAGTACTTC. Amino acid sequence: CASSSTGRLSYEQYF.

This chain links TRBV28 with TRBJ2-1; the D gene is possibly TRBD2 (6 bases). Germline V CDR1 and CDR2: MDHEN, SYDVKM. The CDR3 contains 15 residues. Trimming removed 9 bases from V and 4 bases from J, with 19 bases in between. The CDR3 DNA is TGTGCCAGTATGGCCCACGCCGCGGGGTACAATGAGCAGTTCTTC. Translation gives CASMAHAAGYNEQFF. Based on the CDR3 plus reference TRBV28 and TRBJ2-1, the full variable domain is DVKVTQSSRYLVKRTGEKVFLECVQDMDHENMFWYRQDPGLGLRLIYFSYDVKMKEKGDIPEGYSVSREKKERFSLILESASTNQTSMYLCASMAHAAGYNEQFFGPGTRLTVL.

The chain recombines TRBV7-9 with TRBJ2-7, with 9 bases identical to TRBD2. The germline V gene encodes CDR1 SEHNR and CDR2 FQNEAQ (reference sequence). The ends lost 6 bases at V and 6 bases at J; junction bases unmatched: 12. The CDR3 is 15 amino acids. The CDR3 nucleotides read TGTGCCAGCAGTCCGGAGGGCGGGAGGGCCCCCGAGCAGTACTTC. The encoded protein is CASSPEGGRAPEQYF.

The V call is TRBV12-5, the J call TRBJ2-1; 13 bases agree with TRBD2. The ends lost 2 bases at V and 8 bases at J; junction bases unmatched: 21. The germline gives CDR1 LGHNT, CDR2 FRNRAP. The CDR3 is 21 amino acids. The CDR3 DNA is TGTGCTAGTGGTTTGATAACCAAAACCAAACTAGCGGGAGGGCCATGGGATGAGCAGTTCTTC. This encodes CASGLITKTKLAGGPWDEQFF.

V gene TRBV5-1 combines with J gene TRBJ2-3, with 7 bases that match TRBD2. The CDR3 runs to 16 residues. Trimming removed 0 bases from V and 1 base from J; junction bases left unmatched: 5. In germline, CDR1 is SGHRS, CDR2 YFSETQ. The CDR3 nucleotides are TGCGCCAGCAGCTTGGTCGGTGCGGGGGGCACAGATACGCAGTATTTT. This encodes CASSLVGAGGTDTQYF.

V usage is TRBV19 and J usage is TRBJ2-2; TRBD2 matches at 10 bases. The V gene's germline CDR1 is LNHDA and CDR2 SQIVND (reference sequence). The CDR3 has 17 amino acids. Trimming removed 2 bases from V and 4 bases from J; junction bases left unmatched: 7. CDR3 amino acids: CASSILLAGSGTGELFF. The CDR3 nucleotides are TGTGCCAGTAGTATATTACTAGCGGGGTCAGGCACCGGGGAGCTGTTTTTT.

The chain links TRBV6-1 to TRBJ1-2; D ambiguous. CDR3 size: 14 residues. Per germline, CDR1 MNHNS and CDR2 SASEGT. V lost 5 bases and J 8 bases, leaving 18 bases between the germline ends. CDR3 in DNA: TGTGCCAGCAGTCTACGAGGGAGGGATAGGGGCTACACCTTC. It is translated as CASSLRGRDRGYTF.

In its sample, this clone was seen a few times. The genes are TRBV7-8 and TRBJ2-5; 7 bases match TRBD2. This CDR3 region has 15 residues. The ends lost 5 bases at V and 5 bases at J; junction bases unmatched: 11. Germline-derived CDR1 and CDR2 are SGHVS and FQNEAQ. The CDR3 loop is CASSAYGGRGETQYF. The CDR3 nucleotides are TGTGCCAGCAGCGCTTACGGCGGGAGAGGCGAGACCCAGTACTTC.

The CDR3 loop is CASSLGTSPETQYF. The CDR3 DNA reads TGTGCCAGCAGCTTAGGGACTAGTCCAGAGACCCAGTACTTC. This rearrangement joins TRBV7-6 to TRBJ2-5; TRBD2 agrees at 7 bases. The germline gives CDR1 SGHVS, CDR2 FNYEAQ. This CDR3 is 14 amino acids long. Trimming cost V 1 base and J 4 bases; bases outside gene matches: 3.

Details on this clone: At one end, the junction sequence differs from germline, possibly due to a read error. This chain connects TRBV7-9 to TRBJ2-5; possible D gene TRBD1, 6 bases. The length of the CDR3 is 14 residues. Germline loops: CDR1 SEHNR, CDR2 FQNEAQ (reference sequence). CDR3 region: CASSLSGAQGTQYF. The CDR3 bases are TGTGCCAGCAGCTTATCAGGGGCCCAAGGGACCCAGTACTTC.